This T cell receptor beta chain was sequenced for a study of blood T cell repertoires in COVID-19. On the study more broadly: COVID-19 samples collected from the United States, Italy and Spain covered acute and convalescent phases. PBMCs, B-cell-depleted T cells, or T cells provided the cDNA or gDNA that made up the material.

In the authors' workflow: Cell counts per sample came from amplifying reference gene primers. Libraries were prepared by immunoSEQ multiplex PCR; TCRdb keeps only in-frame clonotypes and omits some of them. V, J and clone size derive from that table, while D and trimming were established from the DNA sequence. Found here are 150,000 to 200,000 clones, about three quarters of them singletons; the top ten hold roughly 2.8%. Germline V lookup: CDR1 SGDLS, CDR2 YYNGEE. The CDR3 has 16 residues. Between the trimmed V and J ends, which lost 4 bases and 1 base, there was a span of 17 bases. This rearrangement joins TRBV9 to TRBJ1-1; possibly TRBD1 for D (5 bases). This receptor was taken from a woman aged 80 or over with active or convalescent COVID-19. Sequencing was performed on peripheral blood. Here the CDR3 reads CASSPRGGVGNTEAFF. The CDR3 nucleotides are TGTGCCAGCAGCCCCCGGGGGGGGGTGGGGAACACTGAAGCTTTCTTT.